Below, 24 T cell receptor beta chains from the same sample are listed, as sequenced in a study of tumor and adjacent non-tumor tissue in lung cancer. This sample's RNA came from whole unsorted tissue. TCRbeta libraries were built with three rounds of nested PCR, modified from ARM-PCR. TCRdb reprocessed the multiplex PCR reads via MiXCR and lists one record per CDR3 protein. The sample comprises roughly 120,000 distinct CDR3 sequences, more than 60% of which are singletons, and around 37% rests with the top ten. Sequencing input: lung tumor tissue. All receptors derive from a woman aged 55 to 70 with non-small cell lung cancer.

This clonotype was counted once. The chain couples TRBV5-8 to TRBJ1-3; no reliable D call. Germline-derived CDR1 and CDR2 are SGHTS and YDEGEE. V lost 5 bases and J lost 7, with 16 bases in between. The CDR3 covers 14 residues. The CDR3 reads CASSRDNYGNTIYF. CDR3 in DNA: TGTGCCAGCAGTCGAGACAATTACGGGAACACCATATATTTT.

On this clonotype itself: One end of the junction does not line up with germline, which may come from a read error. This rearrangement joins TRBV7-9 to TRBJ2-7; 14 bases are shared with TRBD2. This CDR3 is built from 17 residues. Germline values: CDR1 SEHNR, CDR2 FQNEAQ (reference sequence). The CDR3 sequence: CVSSPPGLAGGRPEQYF. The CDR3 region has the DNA TGTGTCAGCAGCCCACCAGGACTAGCGGGAGGTCGCCCCGAGCAGTACTTC.

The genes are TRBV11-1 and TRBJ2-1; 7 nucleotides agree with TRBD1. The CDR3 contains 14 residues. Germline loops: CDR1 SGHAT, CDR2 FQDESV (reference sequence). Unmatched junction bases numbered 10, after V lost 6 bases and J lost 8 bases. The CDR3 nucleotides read TGTGCCAGCAGATTGGATGGGGACAGAGATGAGCAGTTCTTC. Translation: CASRLDGDRDEQFF.

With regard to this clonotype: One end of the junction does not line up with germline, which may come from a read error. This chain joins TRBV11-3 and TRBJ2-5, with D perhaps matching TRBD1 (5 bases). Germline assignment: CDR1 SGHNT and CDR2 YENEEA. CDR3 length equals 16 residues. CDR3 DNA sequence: TGTGCCAGCAGCTTAGACCTAGGTATAACAGGAGAGACCCAGTATTTC. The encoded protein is CASSLDLGITGETQYF.

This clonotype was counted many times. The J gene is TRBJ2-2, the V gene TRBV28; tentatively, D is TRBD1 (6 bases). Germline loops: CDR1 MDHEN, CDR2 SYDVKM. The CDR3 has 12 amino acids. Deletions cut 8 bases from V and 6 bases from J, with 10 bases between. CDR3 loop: CASATGPGELFF. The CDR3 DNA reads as TGTGCCAGCGCTACAGGGCCCGGGGAGCTGTTTTTT.

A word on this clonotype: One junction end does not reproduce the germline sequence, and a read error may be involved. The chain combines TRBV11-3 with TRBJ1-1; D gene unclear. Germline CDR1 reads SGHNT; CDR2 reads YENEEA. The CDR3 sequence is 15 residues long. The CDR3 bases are TGTGCCAGCAGTTTAGATTTGGGGAGAGGCACTGAAGCCTTCTTT. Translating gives CASSLDLGRGTEAFF. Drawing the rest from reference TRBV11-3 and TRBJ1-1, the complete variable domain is EAGVVQSPRYKIIEKKQPVAFWCNPISGHNTLYWYLQNLGQGPELLIRYENEEAVDDSQLPKDRFSAERLKGVDSTLKIQPAELGDSAVYLCASSLDLGRGTEAFFGQGTRLTVV.

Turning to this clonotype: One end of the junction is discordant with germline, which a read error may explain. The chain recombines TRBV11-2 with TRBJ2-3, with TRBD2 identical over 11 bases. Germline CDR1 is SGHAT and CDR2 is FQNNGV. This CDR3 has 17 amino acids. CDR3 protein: CASNLGPLAGGTHTQYF. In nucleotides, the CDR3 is TGTGCCAGCAACTTAGGTCCCCTAGCGGGGGGCACCCATACGCAATACTTT.

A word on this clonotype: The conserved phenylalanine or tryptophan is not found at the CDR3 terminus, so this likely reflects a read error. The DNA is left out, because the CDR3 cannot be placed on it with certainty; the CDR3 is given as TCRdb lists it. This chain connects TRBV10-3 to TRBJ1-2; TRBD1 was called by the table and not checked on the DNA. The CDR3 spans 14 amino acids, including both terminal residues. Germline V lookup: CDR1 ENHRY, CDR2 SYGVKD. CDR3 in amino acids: CAIRTNPGGYGYTL.

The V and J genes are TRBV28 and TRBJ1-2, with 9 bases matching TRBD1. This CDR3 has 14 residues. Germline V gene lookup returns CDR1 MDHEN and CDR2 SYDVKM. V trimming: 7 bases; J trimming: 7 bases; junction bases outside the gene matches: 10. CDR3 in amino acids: CASKIGTGIRGYTF. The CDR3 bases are TGTGCCAGCAAGATCGGGACAGGGATTCGTGGCTACACCTTC.

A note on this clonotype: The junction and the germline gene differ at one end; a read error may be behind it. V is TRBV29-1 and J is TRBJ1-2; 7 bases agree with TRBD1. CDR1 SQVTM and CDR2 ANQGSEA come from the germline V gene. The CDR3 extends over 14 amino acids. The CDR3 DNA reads TGCAGCTTTGCCCCTCAAACAGGGGTGATAGGCTACACTTTC. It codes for CSFAPQTGVIGYTF.

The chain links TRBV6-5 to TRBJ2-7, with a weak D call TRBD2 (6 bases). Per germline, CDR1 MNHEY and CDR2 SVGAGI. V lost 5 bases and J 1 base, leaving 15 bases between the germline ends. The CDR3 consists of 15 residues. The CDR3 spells CASSPSATSSYEQYF. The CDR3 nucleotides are TGTGCCAGCAGTCCTAGCGCGACGAGTTCCTACGAGCAGTACTTC.

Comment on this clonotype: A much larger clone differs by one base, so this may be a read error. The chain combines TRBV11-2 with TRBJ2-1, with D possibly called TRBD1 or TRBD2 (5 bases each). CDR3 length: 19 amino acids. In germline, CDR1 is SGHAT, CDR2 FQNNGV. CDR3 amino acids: CASSLGVKLAGSSYDEQFF. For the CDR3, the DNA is TGTGCCAGCAGCTTAGGAGTTAAATTGGCAGGGAGCTCCTACGATGAGCAGTTCTTC.

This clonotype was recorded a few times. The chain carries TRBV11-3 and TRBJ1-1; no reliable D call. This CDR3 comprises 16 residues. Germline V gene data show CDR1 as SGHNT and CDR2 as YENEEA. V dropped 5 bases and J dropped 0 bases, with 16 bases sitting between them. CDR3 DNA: TGTGCCAGCAGCGCACGGACTGAGTCCATGAACACTGAAGCTTTCTTT. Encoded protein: CASSARTESMNTEAFF.

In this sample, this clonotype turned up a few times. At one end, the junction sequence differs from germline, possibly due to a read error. The DNA for the CDR3 is TGTGCCAGCAATGAAGCCATGTGGTCTATAGCGTGGGAGACCCAGTACTTC. The encoded protein is CASNEAMWSIAWETQYF. The genes are TRBV6-1 and TRBJ2-5; perhaps TRBD2 as D (5 bases). CDR3 length: 17 amino acids. CDR1 and CDR2 (germline): MNHNS, SASEGT.

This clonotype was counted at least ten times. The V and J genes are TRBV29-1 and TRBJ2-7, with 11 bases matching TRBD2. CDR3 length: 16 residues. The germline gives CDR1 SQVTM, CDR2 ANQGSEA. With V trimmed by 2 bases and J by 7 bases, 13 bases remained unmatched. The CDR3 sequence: CSVEFASGRSTAEQYF. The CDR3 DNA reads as TGCAGCGTTGAATTCGCTAGCGGGAGGTCTACTGCTGAGCAGTACTTC.

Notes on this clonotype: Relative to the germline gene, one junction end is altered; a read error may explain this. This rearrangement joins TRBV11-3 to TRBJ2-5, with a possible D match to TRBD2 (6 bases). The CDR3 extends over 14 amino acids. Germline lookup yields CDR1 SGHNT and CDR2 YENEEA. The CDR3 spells CASSLDGGRETHYF. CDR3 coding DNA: TGTGCCAGCAGCTTAGATGGAGGGAGAGAGACCCACTACTTC.

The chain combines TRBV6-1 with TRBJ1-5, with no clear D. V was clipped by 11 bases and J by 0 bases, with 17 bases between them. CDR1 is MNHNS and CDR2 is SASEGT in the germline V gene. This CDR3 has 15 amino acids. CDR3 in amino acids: CASTASGYSNQPQHF. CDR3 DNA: TGTGCCTCCACGGCGTCAGGATATAGCAATCAGCCCCAGCATTTT.

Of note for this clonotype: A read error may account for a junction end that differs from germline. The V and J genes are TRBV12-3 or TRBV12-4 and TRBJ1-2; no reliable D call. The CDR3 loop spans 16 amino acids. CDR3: CASGLEGLGPKDGYTF. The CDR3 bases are TGTGCCAGCGGTTTAGAAGGGCTGGGCCCCAAAGATGGATACACCTTC.

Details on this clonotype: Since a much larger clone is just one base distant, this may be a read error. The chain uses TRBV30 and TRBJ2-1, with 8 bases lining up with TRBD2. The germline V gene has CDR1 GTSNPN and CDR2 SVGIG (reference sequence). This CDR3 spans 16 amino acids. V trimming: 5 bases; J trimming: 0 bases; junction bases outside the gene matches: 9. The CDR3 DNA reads TGTGCCTGGGACACACTAGCGGAACACTCCTACAATGAGCAGTTCTTC. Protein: CAWDTLAEHSYNEQFF.

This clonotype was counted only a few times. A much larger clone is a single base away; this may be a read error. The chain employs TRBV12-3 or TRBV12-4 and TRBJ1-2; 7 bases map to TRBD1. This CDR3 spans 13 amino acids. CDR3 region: CASNPGQLYGYNF. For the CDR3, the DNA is TGTGCCAGCAACCCGGGACAGCTCTATGGCTACAACTTC.

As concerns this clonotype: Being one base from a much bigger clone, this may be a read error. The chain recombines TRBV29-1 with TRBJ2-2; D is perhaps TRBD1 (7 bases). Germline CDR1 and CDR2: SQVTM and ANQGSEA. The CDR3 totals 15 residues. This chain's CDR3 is CSVERSGGNTGKLFF. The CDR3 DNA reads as TGCAGCGTTGAGAGGTCAGGGGGGAATACCGGGAAGCTGTTTTTT.

In DNA form, the CDR3 reads TGTGCCAGCAGTTGCCAGGCAGGGGGAGAATACGAGCAGTACTTC. This encodes CASSCQAGGEYEQYF. This rearrangement joins TRBV6-6 to TRBJ2-7; 7 bases align to TRBD1. Germline V gene sequence: CDR1 MNHNY, CDR2 SVGAGI (reference sequence). The CDR3 has 15 amino acids. The junction had 10 bases not matched to a gene; V was cut back by 4 bases and J by 4 bases.

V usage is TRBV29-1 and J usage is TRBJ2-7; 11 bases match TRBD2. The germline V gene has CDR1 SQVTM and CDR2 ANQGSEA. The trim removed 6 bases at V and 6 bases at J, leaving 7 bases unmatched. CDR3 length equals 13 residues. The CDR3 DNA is TGCAGCGTCGCCACTAGCGGGAGTCTCGAGCAGTACTTC. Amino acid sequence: CSVATSGSLEQYF.

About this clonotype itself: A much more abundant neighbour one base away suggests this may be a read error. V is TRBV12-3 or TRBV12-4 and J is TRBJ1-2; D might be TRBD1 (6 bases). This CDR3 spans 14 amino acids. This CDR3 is CVSREQGIDYGYTF. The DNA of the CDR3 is TGTGTCAGCCGCGAACAGGGCATAGACTATGGCTACACCTTC.